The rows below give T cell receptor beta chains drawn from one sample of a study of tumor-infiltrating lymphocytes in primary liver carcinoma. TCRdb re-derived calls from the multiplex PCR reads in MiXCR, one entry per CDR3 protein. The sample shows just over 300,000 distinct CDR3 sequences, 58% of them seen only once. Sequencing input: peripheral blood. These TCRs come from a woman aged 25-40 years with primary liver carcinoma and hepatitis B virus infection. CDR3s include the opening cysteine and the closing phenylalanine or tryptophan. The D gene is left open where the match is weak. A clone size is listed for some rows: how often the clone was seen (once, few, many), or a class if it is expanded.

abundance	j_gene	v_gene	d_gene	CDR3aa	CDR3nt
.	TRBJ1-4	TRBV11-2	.	CASSARHRFVSNEKLFF	TGTGCCAGCAGCGCCAGGCACCGATTTGTAAGTAATGAAAAACTGTTTTTT
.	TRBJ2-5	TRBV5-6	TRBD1	CASSSYTGTGAMWYKETQYF	TGTGCCAGCAGCTCATACACCGGGACAGGGGCGATGTGGTACAAAGAGACCCAGTACTTC
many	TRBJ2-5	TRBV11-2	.	CASWGLAVSQETQYF	TGTGCCAGCTGGGGGCTAGCGGTATCTCAAGAGACCCAGTACTTC
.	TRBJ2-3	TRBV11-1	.	CANSLGTGDTQYF	TGTGCCAACAGCTTAGGGACCGGAGATACGCAGTATTTT
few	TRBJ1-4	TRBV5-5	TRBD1	CASSHTGGGEKLFF	TGTGCCAGCAGCCATACAGGGGGTGGTGAAAAACTGTTTTTT
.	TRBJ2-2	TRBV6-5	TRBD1	CASRKPGQTRPGELFF	TGTGCCAGCAGAAAACCGGGACAGACGAGGCCCGGGGAGCTGTTTTTT
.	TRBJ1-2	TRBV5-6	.	CASSLVGGQRANYGYTF	TGTGCCAGCAGCTTGGTTGGTGGACAGCGGGCTAACTATGGCTACACCTTC
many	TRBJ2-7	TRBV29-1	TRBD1	CSVRDSSYEQYF	TGCAGCGTCAGGGACAGCTCCTACGAGCAGTACTTC
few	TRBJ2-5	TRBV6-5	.	CASGTYGETQYF	TGTGCCAGCGGGACGTACGGGGAGACCCAGTACTTC
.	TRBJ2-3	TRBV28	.	CASNDIGQPGTDTQYF	TGTGCCAGCAACGATATCGGACAGCCGGGCACAGATACGCAGTATTTT
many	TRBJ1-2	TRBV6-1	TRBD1	CASSEGTGLYGYTF	TGTGCCAGCAGTGAAGGGACAGGGTTGTATGGCTACACCTTC
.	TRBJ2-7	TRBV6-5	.	CASSLERTGEQYF	TGTGCCAGCAGTCTCGAGCGAACCGGCGAGCAGTACTTC
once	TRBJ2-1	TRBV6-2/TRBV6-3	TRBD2	CASAGTSGRESSSYNEQFF	TGTGCCAGCGCAGGGACTAGCGGGAGAGAGTCAAGCTCCTACAATGAGCAGTTCTTC
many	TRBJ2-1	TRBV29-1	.	CSVEKNNEQFF	TGCAGCGTTGAAAAAAACAATGAGCAGTTCTTC
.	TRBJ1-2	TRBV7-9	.	CASSLRGTDYGYTF	TGTGCCAGCAGCTTAAGGGGGACGGACTATGGCTACACCTTC
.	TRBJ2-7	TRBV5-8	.	CTSSSFRKGQYF	TGTACCAGCAGCTCGTTCCGGAAGGGGCAGTACTTC
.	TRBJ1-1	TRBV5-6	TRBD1	CASSQRGQRTTEAFF	TGTGCCAGCAGCCAGCGGGGACAGCGGACCACTGAAGCTTTCTTT
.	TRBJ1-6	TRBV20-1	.	CSARAGSEAGYSPLHF	TGCAGTGCTAGGGCAGGTAGTGAAGCGGGTTATTCACCCCTCCACTTT
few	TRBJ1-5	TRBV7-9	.	CASSPQGSQPQHF	TGTGCCAGCAGCCCACAGGGAAGTCAGCCCCAGCATTTT
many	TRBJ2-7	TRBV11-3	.	CASGGGAGPSYEQYF	TGTGCCAGCGGTGGGGGGGCGGGACCTTCGTACGAGCAGTACTTC
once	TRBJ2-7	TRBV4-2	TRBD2	CASGRQREAVGEQYF	TGTGCCAGCGGCCGCCAGCGGGAGGCAGTGGGCGAGCAGTACTTC
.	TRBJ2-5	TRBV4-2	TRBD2	CASNLLTRSGMAETQYF	TGTGCCAGCAACCTTCTAACACGTAGCGGGATGGCGGAGACCCAGTACTTC
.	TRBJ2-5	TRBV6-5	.	CANGKGTGGVRETQYF	TGTGCCAACGGGAAAGGAACAGGCGGGGTCAGAGAGACCCAGTACTTC
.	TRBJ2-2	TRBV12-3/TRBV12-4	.	CATRPVGRDAELFF	TGTGCCACTCGACCCGTGGGACGCGATGCCGAGCTGTTTTTT
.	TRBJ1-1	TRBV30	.	CAWTQNTEALF	TGTGCCTGGACCCAGAACACTGAAGCTCTCTTT
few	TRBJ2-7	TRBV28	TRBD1	CASNSAGGSYEQYF	TGTGCCAGCAACTCGGCAGGGGGCTCCTACGAGCAGTACTTC
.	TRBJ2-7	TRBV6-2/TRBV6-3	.	CASSRSWDFTYEQYF	TGTGCCAGCAGTCGAAGCTGGGACTTCACCTACGAGCAGTACTTC
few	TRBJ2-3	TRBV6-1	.	CASSEGGAPDTQYF	TGTGCCAGCAGTGAGGGGGGCGCCCCAGATACGCAGTATTTT
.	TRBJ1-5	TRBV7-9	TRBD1	CASSSGTGGFQPQHF	TGTGCCAGCAGCTCCGGGACAGGGGGCTTTCAGCCCCAGCATTTT
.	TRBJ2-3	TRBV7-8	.	CASSSPAEGYTDTQYF	TGTGCCAGCAGCTCCCCAGCGGAAGGGTACACAGATACGCAGTATTTT
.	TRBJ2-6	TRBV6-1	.	CVSSEMWATGANVLTF	TGTGTCAGCAGTGAAATGTGGGCTACTGGGGCCAACGTCCTGACTTTC
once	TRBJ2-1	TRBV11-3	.	CASSPQVGEDEQFF	TGTGCCAGCAGCCCCCAGGTAGGAGAAGATGAGCAGTTCTTC
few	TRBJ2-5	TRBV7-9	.	CASSQSAVFGWRETQYF	TGTGCCAGCAGCCAATCCGCGGTATTTGGATGGAGAGAGACCCAGTACTTC
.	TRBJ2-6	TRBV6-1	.	CVSSEAEGGANVLTF	TGTGTCAGCAGTGAAGCGGAAGGTGGGGCCAACGTCCTGACTTTC
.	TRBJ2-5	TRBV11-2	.	CASSLVGRRAQETQYF	TGTGCCAGCAGCTTAGTGGGCCGCCGGGCTCAGGAGACCCAGTACTTC
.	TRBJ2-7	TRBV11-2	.	CASSFQAGYEQYF	TGTGCCAGCAGCTTTCAGGCGGGATACGAGCAGTACTTC
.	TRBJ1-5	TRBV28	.	CASNWAGAFNQPQHF	TGTGCCAGCAATTGGGCAGGGGCCTTCAATCAGCCCCAGCATTTT
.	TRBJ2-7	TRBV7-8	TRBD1	CASSLLRGTGALEQYF	TGTGCCAGCAGCTTACTGAGGGGGACAGGGGCCCTCGAGCAGTACTTC
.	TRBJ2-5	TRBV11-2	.	CASRRNRGAWETQYF	TGTGCTAGCAGGAGGAATCGGGGGGCTTGGGAGACCCAGTACTTC
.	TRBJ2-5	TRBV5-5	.	CPSSLATRQETQYF	TGTCCCAGCAGCTTGGCAACCCGCCAAGAGACCCAGTACTTC
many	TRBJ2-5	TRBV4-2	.	CASSVRGQNPETQYF	TGTGCCAGCAGCGTTAGAGGTCAAAACCCAGAGACCCAGTACTTC
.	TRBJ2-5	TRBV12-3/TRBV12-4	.	CASCFGQGFLIETQYF	TGTGCCAGCTGTTTCGGCCAGGGCTTTCTTATAGAGACCCAGTACTTC
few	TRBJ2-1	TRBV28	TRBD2	CASRSLAGVNNEQFF	TGTGCCAGCAGATCACTAGCGGGAGTGAACAATGAGCAGTTCTTC
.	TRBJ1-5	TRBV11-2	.	CASSLDNNQPQNF	TGTGCCAGCAGCTTGGACAACAATCAGCCCCAGAATTTT
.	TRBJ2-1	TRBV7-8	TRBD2	CASSTRKTSGGYNEQFF	TGTGCCAGCAGCACAAGAAAAACTAGCGGGGGCTACAATGAGCAGTTCTTC
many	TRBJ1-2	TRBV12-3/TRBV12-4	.	CASSPEAGGYTF	TGTGCCAGCTCCCCCGAGGCAGGGGGCTACACCTTC
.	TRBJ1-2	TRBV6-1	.	CASSNSYLKASYGYTF	TGTGCCAGCAGTAACAGTTACTTGAAAGCTAGCTATGGCTACACCTTC
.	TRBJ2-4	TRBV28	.	CASSLRGIVKNIRYF	TGTGCCAGCAGTTTAAGGGGTATAGTCAAAAACATTCGGTACTTC